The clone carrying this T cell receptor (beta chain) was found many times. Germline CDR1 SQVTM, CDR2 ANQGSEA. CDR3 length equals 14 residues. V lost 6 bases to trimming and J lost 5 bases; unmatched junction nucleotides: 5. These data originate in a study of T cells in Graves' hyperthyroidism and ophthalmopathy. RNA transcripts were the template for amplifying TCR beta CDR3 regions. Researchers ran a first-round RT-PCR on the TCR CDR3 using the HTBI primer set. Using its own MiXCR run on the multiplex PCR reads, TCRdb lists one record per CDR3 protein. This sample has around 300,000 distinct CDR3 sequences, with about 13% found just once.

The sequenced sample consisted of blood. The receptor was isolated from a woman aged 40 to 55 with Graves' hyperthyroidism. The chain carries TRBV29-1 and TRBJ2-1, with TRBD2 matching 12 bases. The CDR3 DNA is TGCAGCGTATTACTAGCGGGAGGTAACAATGAGCAGTTCTTC. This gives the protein CSVLLAGGNNEQFF.